The 19 T cell receptor beta chains reported below all come from one sample, sequenced in a study of blood T cell repertoires in COVID-19. Sequencing was performed with immunoSEQ multiplex PCR; in TCRdb, only in-frame clones are kept and a portion is missing. The data hold approximately 110,000 clones, with 85% observed a single time. The sample consisted of peripheral blood. The source is a man aged 40-55 years with acute or convalescent COVID-19.

This chain links TRBV18 with TRBJ2-5; 10 bases are shared with TRBD2. Germline CDR1 reads KGHSH; CDR2 reads LQKENI. This CDR3 has 18 residues. After removal of 3 bases from V and 0 bases from J, the junction contained 10 bases not matched to a gene. The CDR3 region has the DNA TGTGCCAGCTCACCCCCCTTTAGCGGGGGGTCGTACCAAGAGACCCAGTACTTC. The encoded protein is CASSPPFSGGSYQETQYF.

The chain uses TRBV7-9 and TRBJ2-2, with D possibly matching TRBD2 (6 bases). V lost 9 bases and J 2 bases, leaving 13 bases between the germline ends. This CDR3 spans 14 amino acids. The germline V gene encodes CDR1 SEHNR and CDR2 FQNEAQ (reference sequence). The CDR3 sequence is CARGGDANTGELFF. For the CDR3, the DNA is TGTGCCAGGGGGGGTGACGCAAACACCGGGGAGCTGTTTTTT.

The gene calls are TRBV2 and TRBJ1-6, with TRBD1 identical over 9 bases. Germline CDR1 SNHLY, CDR2 FYNNEI. The CDR3 totals 15 residues. Trimming cost V 7 bases and J 7 bases; bases outside gene matches: 8. The CDR3 nucleotides read TGTGCCAGCACTCTTGCGGACAGGGGAAATTCACCCCTCCACTTT. It is translated as CASTLADRGNSPLHF. Complete variable domain (other parts from reference TRBV2 and TRBJ1-6): EPEVTQTPSHQVTQMGQEVILRCVPISNHLYFYWYRQILGQKVEFLVSFYNNEISEKSEIFDDQFSVERPDGSNFTLKIRSTKLEDSAMYFCASTLADRGNSPLHFGNGTRLTVT.

This rearrangement joins TRBV6-4 to TRBJ2-3; 9 nucleotides agree with TRBD1. The germline gives CDR1 MRHNA, CDR2 SNTAGT. Trimming at V came to 6 bases and at J to 0 bases, leaving 4 bases not matched to a gene. There are 15 residues in the CDR3. The CDR3 bases are TGTGCCAGCAGCCCCGGGACAGGGAGCACAGATACGCAGTATTTT. This translates into CASSPGTGSTDTQYF.

The J gene is TRBJ2-5, the V gene TRBV5-1, with D perhaps TRBD1 (5 bases). The CDR3 contains 17 residues. V lost 0 bases to trimming and J lost 3 bases, with 18 bases between them. CDR1 is SGHRS, CDR2 YFSETQ, per germline. The CDR3 spells CASSLDRTRPGKETQYF. The CDR3 DNA reads as TGCGCCAGCAGCTTGGATAGGACAAGACCTGGAAAAGAGACCCAGTACTTC.

The chain is built from TRBV7-9 and TRBJ1-1, with 10 bases fitting TRBD1. Germline V lookup: CDR1 SEHNR, CDR2 FQNEAQ (reference sequence). The CDR3 runs to 16 residues. V lost 3 bases, J lost 1 base, and 5 bases stayed unmatched. The CDR3 sequence is CASSFTRDRGNTEAFF. Here the CDR3 DNA reads TGTGCCAGCAGCTTTACTAGGGACAGGGGGAACACTGAAGCTTTCTTT.

This rearrangement joins TRBV21-1 to TRBJ1-6; TRBD1, the D gene given by the table, was not confirmed from the DNA. TRBV21-1 is a listed pseudogene. The length of the CDR3 is 15 residues. The CDR3 nucleotides are TGTGCCAGCAGCAACCGGACAGCCTATAATTCACCCCTCCACTTT. This translates into CASSNRTAYNSPLHF.

The V and J genes are TRBV7-3 and TRBJ2-7, with 8 bases identical to TRBD2. The CDR3 is 15 amino acids. The germline V gene encodes CDR1 SGHTA and CDR2 FQGTGA. The V and J ends lost 1 base and 4 bases, in that order; junction bases with no gene match: 6. CDR3 in DNA: TGTGCCAGCAGCTTAAGCGGGGGGCTCGTGTACGAGCAGTACTTC. Translation gives CASSLSGGLVYEQYF.

V gene TRBV7-9 combines with J gene TRBJ1-6; 9 nucleotides line up with TRBD1. The CDR3 loop spans 15 amino acids. V dropped 1 base and J dropped 5; count of bases not matched to a gene: 0. Germline lookup yields CDR1 SEHNR and CDR2 FQNEAQ (reference sequence). The CDR3 loop reads CASSLGTGDNSPLHF. The CDR3 DNA is TGTGCCAGCAGCTTAGGGACAGGGGATAATTCACCCCTCCACTTT.

This sequence joins TRBV24-1 and TRBJ2-2; 7 nucleotides line up with TRBD1. V shed 4 bases, J shed 3 bases, and the junction held 4 bases outside the gene matches. This CDR3 region has 15 residues. CDR1 is KGHDR and CDR2 is SFDVKD in the germline V gene. The CDR3 spells CATSEGGWYTGELFF. The CDR3 DNA reads as TGTGCCACCAGTGAAGGGGGCTGGTACACCGGGGAGCTGTTTTTT.

J is TRBJ2-7 and V is TRBV5-1; 7 bases are shared with TRBD2. The CDR3 spans 15 residues. With V trimmed by 0 bases and J by 10 bases, 13 bases remained unmatched. Germline V gene lookup returns CDR1 SGHRS and CDR2 YFSETQ. CDR3 nucleotides: TGCGCCAGCAGCTTGGAGTGGGGGGGACTCAGCGGTCAGTACTTC. Amino acids: CASSLEWGGLSGQYF.

This clone was seen once. V is TRBV27 and J is TRBJ2-1, with 7 positions matching TRBD2. This CDR3 region has 17 residues. CDR1 and CDR2 from the germline V gene are MNHEY and SMNVEV (reference sequence). J was trimmed by 0 bases and V by 6 bases; bases with no gene match: 11. DNA for the CDR3: TGTGCCAGCAGAATCGGAGGCGGGAGCAGCTCCTACAATGAGCAGTTCTTC. This sequence encodes CASRIGGGSSSYNEQFF.

This rearrangement joins TRBV4-2 to TRBJ2-3; weak D call: TRBD2 (7 bases). The CDR3 has 16 residues. Germline CDR1 LGHNA, CDR2 YNFKEQ. Deletions cut 4 bases from V and 6 bases from J, with 20 bases between. The CDR3 coding sequence is TGTGCCAGCAGCCTAGGGGGGGCAGACCCCAGCGATACGCAGTATTTT. Its protein product is CASSLGGADPSDTQYF.

This chain joins TRBV15 and TRBJ1-2; perhaps TRBD1 as D (5 bases). The CDR3 spans 16 residues. The V gene lost 4 bases and the J gene lost 2 bases, with 17 bases spanning the gap. Per germline, CDR1 LNHNV and CDR2 YYDKDF (reference sequence). DNA for the CDR3: TGTGCCACCAGCAAAGTCCCAGGGAACCAAAACTATGGCTACACCTTC. This translates into CATSKVPGNQNYGYTF.

This rearrangement joins TRBV6-5 to TRBJ1-6; 7 nucleotides match TRBD1. V was pared by 4 bases and J by 7 bases, with 7 bases of the junction left unmatched. Germline CDR1 MNHEY, CDR2 SVGAGI. The CDR3 loop spans 15 amino acids. The CDR3 DNA reads as TGTGCCAGCAGTTCGCGAGGGACAGAAAATTCACCCCTCCACTTT. This codes for CASSSRGTENSPLHF.

This chain joins TRBV6-6 and TRBJ2-3, with TRBD2 matching over 7 bases. Germline CDR1 reads MNHNY; CDR2 reads SVGAGI (reference sequence). CDR3 length: 16 amino acids. Trimming cost V 2 bases and J 2 bases; bases outside gene matches: 7. CDR3 region: CASSYNPSGFTDTQYF. The DNA for the CDR3 is TGTGCCAGCAGTTACAATCCTAGCGGATTCACAGATACGCAGTATTTT.

J is TRBJ1-2 and V is TRBV30; tentative D call: TRBD1 (6 bases). CDR1 and CDR2 (germline): GTSNPN, SVGIG (reference sequence). This CDR3 has 14 residues. V was pared by 2 bases and J by 4 bases, with 14 bases between. The CDR3 DNA follows: TGTGCCTGGAGTCGGTCGACAGGATCCTATGGCTACACCTTC. Protein sequence: CAWSRSTGSYGYTF.

The V and J genes are TRBV5-1 and TRBJ1-3, with TRBD1 matching 10 bases. The trim removed 8 bases at V and 3 bases at J, leaving 5 bases unmatched. The CDR3 runs to 14 residues. Germline CDR1 and CDR2: SGHRS and YFSETQ. CDR3 sequence: CASRQGAFGNTIYF. The CDR3 DNA reads as TGCGCCAGTAGACAGGGGGCGTTTGGAAACACCATATATTTT. Filled out from reference TRBV5-1 and TRBJ1-3, the complete variable domain reads KAGVTQTPRYLIKTRGQQVTLSCSPISGHRSVSWYQQTPGQGLQFLFEYFSETQRNKGNFPGRFSGRQFSNSRSEMNVSTLELGDSALYLCASRQGAFGNTIYFGEGSWLTVV.

V and J are TRBV5-1 and TRBJ1-6; 7 bases match TRBD1. Germline V gene lookup returns CDR1 SGHRS and CDR2 YFSETQ. J was trimmed by 5 bases and V by 4 bases; bases with no gene match: 6. The CDR3 spans 15 residues. CDR3: CASSPPDRDNSPLHF. The DNA of the CDR3 is TGCGCCAGCAGCCCACCCGACAGGGATAATTCACCCCTCCACTTT.